This T cell receptor beta chain was sequenced in a study of post-analysis software for immune sequencing data. General study results and limits: Four or five TRBV segments, TRBV5-6, TRBV5-1 and TRBV20-1 among them, were found more frequent in patients than controls.

The CDR3 has 13 residues. The germline CDR1 and CDR2 sequences are DFQATT and SNEGSKA (reference sequence). V was trimmed by 6 bases and J by 13 bases, leaving 22 bases between them. Unique molecular identifiers tagged the TCR beta cDNA libraries. TCRdb reanalysed the PCR reads using MiXCR and keeps one entry per CDR3 protein. Here the sample spans approximately 660,000 distinct CDR3 sequences, over 45% being singletons. On this clonotype itself: The antigen is undetermined. A clone one base away is much larger, so this may be a read error.

The V call is TRBV20-1, the J call TRBJ2-4; D is perhaps TRBD2 (5 bases). Sequencing was done on a sample of blood. This TCR came from a girl aged 2 to 10 with multiple sclerosis. The CDR3 DNA reads as TGCAGTGCCAAGGGCGGTGAGCGACGAGGGCAGTACTTC. It yields the protein CSAKGGERRGQYF.